This section outlines one T cell receptor (beta chain) sequence together with its context. These data originate in a study of blood T cell repertoires in COVID-19. Overall study: Sites across the United States, Italy and Spain contributed samples from acute and convalescent COVID-19. Sources were T cells, B-cell-depleted T cells, or PBMCs; the material itself was cDNA or gDNA.

In the original analysis: Nucleated cell counts were estimated from reference gene primer amplification. TCRdb keeps only in-frame clones here, not all; method: immunoSEQ multiplex PCR. V and J calls and clone size follow that table, whereas D and trimming were derived from the DNA. Among fewer than 75,000 clones listed, approximately 89% were seen once. The material sequenced was peripheral blood. This sequence originates from a man of 80 years or more with acute or convalescent COVID-19.

This CDR3 is CATSIEGAVSPLHF. Here the CDR3 DNA reads TGTGCCACCAGCATCGAGGGCGCGGTTTCACCCCTCCACTTT. V usage is TRBV15 and J usage is TRBJ1-6; D is unresolved. The length of the CDR3 is 14 residues. Germline V gives CDR1 LNHNV, CDR2 YYDKDF (reference sequence). V shed 4 bases and J shed 9 bases, with 13 bases lying between them.